This T cell receptor (beta chain) came from a study of blood T cell repertoires in COVID-19. On the study more broadly: Samples representing acute and convalescent COVID-19 were sourced from the United States, Italy and Spain. T cells, B-cell-depleted T cells, or PBMCs provided the cDNA or gDNA that served as material.

Original analysis: Estimation of nucleated cell counts was performed using reference gene primer amplification. Method: immunoSEQ multiplex PCR; TCRdb's copy keeps in-frame clones and lacks some. D and trimming were read from the DNA, whereas the V and J calls and clone size are those reported in that table. Altogether roughly 87,000 clones are present, over 70% being singletons, with the ten largest covering roughly 4%. Sequenced sample: peripheral blood. The clonotype was recovered from a woman between 45 and 60 years old with acute or convalescent COVID-19.

This CDR3 is CASKTINTEAFF. CDR3 nucleotides: TGTGCCAGCAAGACTATTAACACTGAAGCTTTCTTT. The chain joins TRBV6-5 to TRBJ1-1, with D unresolved. The CDR3 runs 12 residues. Trimming shortened V by 7 bases and J by 2 bases, and 8 bases separated the two germline ends. Germline V lookup: CDR1 MNHEY, CDR2 SVGAGI.